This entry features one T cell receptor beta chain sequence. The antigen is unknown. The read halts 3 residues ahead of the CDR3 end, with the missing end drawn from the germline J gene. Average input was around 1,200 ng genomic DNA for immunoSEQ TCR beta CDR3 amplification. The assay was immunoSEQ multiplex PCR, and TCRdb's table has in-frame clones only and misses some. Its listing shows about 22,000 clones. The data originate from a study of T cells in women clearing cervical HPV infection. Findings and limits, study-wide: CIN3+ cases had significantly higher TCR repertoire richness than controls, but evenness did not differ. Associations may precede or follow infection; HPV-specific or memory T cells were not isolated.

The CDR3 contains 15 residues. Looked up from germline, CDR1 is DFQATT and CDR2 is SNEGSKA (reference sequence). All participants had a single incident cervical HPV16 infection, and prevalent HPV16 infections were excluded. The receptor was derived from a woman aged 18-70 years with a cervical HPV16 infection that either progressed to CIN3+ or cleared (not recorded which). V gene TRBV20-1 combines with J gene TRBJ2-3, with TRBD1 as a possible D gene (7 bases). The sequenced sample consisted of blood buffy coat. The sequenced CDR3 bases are TGCAGTGCTAGACCGAGACAGGGAGGTAATCAGCCG. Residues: CSARPRQGGNQP. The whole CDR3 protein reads CSARPRQGGNQPQYF.